This is a list of T cell receptor beta chains from one sample in a study of cytomegalovirus exposure and HLA in healthy donors. Clones were sequenced by immunoSEQ multiplex PCR, and TCRdb holds only the in-frame ones, with some missing. The sample lists 55,000 to 80,000 clones; roughly 78% were seen once. Sequenced sample: PBMCs. These receptors originate from a man aged 40-49 years in good health and CMV-seronegative. Both conserved end residues are part of each CDR3. Fields, in order: CDR3 length, D gene, V gene, J gene, clone size, CDR3 protein, CDR3 DNA. The D gene is left open where the match is weak. Not all rows give a size; the values are once, few, many and, for expanded clones, a class.

13	.	TRBV29-1	TRBJ1-5	.	CSVATGTHQPQHF	TGCAGCGTTGCTACAGGGACACATCAGCCCCAGCATTTT
15	.	TRBV5-5	TRBJ1-1	once	CASSSQGLGNTEAFF	TGTGCCAGCAGCTCCCAGGGGCTCGGGAACACTGAAGCTTTCTTT
14	TRBD1	TRBV6-1	TRBJ1-5	.	CASSKRQGTQPQHF	TGTGCCAGCAGTAAGAGACAGGGAACTCAGCCCCAGCATTTT
11	.	TRBV6-1	TRBJ1-5	few	CASSLQGSQHF	TGTGCCAGCAGTCTTCAGGGGTCCCAGCATTTT
15	.	TRBV4-1	TRBJ2-7	.	CASSQAGTGAYEQYF	TGCGCCAGCAGCCAGGCCGGGACGGGGGCCTACGAGCAGTACTTC
12	.	TRBV5-6	TRBJ1-2	few	CASSSPRQVDSF	TGTGCCAGCAGTTCCCCGAGACAGGTCGACTCCTTC
14	TRBD1	TRBV7-9	TRBJ2-7	.	CASSREQGTYEQYF	TGTGCCAGCAGCCGAGAACAGGGGACCTACGAGCAGTACTTC
13	.	TRBV27	TRBJ2-7	.	CASSLASAYEQYF	TGTGCCAGCAGTTTAGCCAGCGCATACGAGCAGTACTTC
17	TRBD2	TRBV9	TRBJ2-1	.	CASSVAASGGLLNEQFF	TGTGCCAGCAGCGTAGCGGCTAGCGGGGGGCTTTTGAATGAGCAGTTCTTC
13	TRBD1	TRBV4-1	TRBJ2-2	few	CASRDRYTGELFF	TGCGCCTCCCGGGACAGGTACACCGGGGAGCTGTTTTTT
15	.	TRBV28	TRBJ2-7	.	CASSFTGSPHYEQYF	TGTGCCAGCAGTTTTACAGGGTCCCCTCACTACGAGCAGTACTTC
17	TRBD1	TRBV18	TRBJ1-2	.	CASSPSQGEGANYGYTF	TGTGCCAGCTCACCCTCACAGGGGGAAGGCGCTAACTATGGCTACACCTTC
15	.	TRBV12-5	TRBJ2-3	few	CASGGQAGSTDTQYF	TGTGCTAGTGGAGGGCAGGCGGGAAGCACAGATACGCAGTATTTT
17	.	TRBV7-6	TRBJ2-2	.	CASSVSGASANTGELFF	TGTGCCAGCAGCGTGTCCGGAGCATCCGCGAACACCGGGGAGCTGTTTTTT
14	.	TRBV11-3	TRBJ2-7	.	CASSFDRGSYEQYF	TGTGCCAGCAGCTTCGACCGCGGTTCCTACGAGCAGTACTTC
14	.	TRBV29-1	TRBJ1-1	.	CSVVRGRLNTEAFF	TGCAGCGTTGTTAGGGGCCGGTTGAACACTGAAGCTTTCTTT
17	TRBD2	TRBV11-2	TRBJ2-5	.	CASSLVGRGIDEETQYF	TGTGCCAGCAGCTTAGTGGGGCGGGGGATAGATGAAGAGACCCAGTACTTC
16	TRBD1	TRBV6-6	TRBJ1-2	.	CASSYSDNRGLDGYTF	TGTGCCAGCAGTTATTCGGATAACAGGGGGCTAGATGGCTACACCTTC
17	TRBD1	TRBV5-1	TRBJ2-1	.	CASSLGTGSITYNEQFF	TGCGCCAGCAGCTTGGGGACAGGCTCTATTACCTACAATGAGCAGTTCTTC
14	.	TRBV2	TRBJ1-1	.	CASKPQGFDTEAFF	TGTGCCAGCAAACCCCAGGGATTTGACACTGAAGCTTTCTTT